Shown below are 21 T cell receptor beta chains from a single sample sequenced in a study of cytomegalovirus exposure and HLA in healthy donors. It was with 60 Vbeta and 13 Jbeta primers that the PCR ran. The method was immunoSEQ multiplex PCR; TCRdb's version includes in-frame clones alone and lacks a portion of them. The sample has 140,000 or so clones, around 67% seen once. Specimen: PBMCs. These TCRs come from a man aged 18 to 30 in good health and CMV-seropositive.

The J gene is TRBJ2-2, the V gene TRBV6-4; TRBD2 matches 8 bases. Germline assignment: CDR1 MRHNA and CDR2 SNTAGT. The trim removed 8 bases at V and 4 bases at J, leaving 6 bases unmatched. The CDR3 loop spans 14 amino acids. The CDR3 DNA is TGTGCCAGCCAAGCGGGAGTAGGCACCGGGGAGCTGTTTTTT. Amino acid sequence: CASQAGVGTGELFF.

This clone was detected only a few times. The chain uses TRBV5-6 and TRBJ2-7; tentative D call: TRBD1 (5 bases). This CDR3 has 14 amino acids. Deletions cut 0 bases from V and 6 bases from J, with 13 bases between. Germline V CDR1 and CDR2: SGHDT, YYEEEE. The CDR3 loop is CASSLESPGFEQYF. CDR3 in DNA: TGTGCCAGCAGCTTGGAGAGCCCAGGGTTCGAGCAGTACTTC. Full variable domain (outside the CDR3, taken from reference TRBV5-6 and TRBJ2-7): DAGVTQSPTHLIKTRGQQVTLRCSPKSGHDTVSWYQQALGQGPQFIFQYYEEEERQRGNFPDRFSGHQFPNYSSELNVNALLLGDSALYLCASSLESPGFEQYFGPGTRLTVT.

The V gene is TRBV25-1, the J gene TRBJ2-3; 11 bases agree with TRBD2. CDR3 length: 15 residues. Losses at the gene ends were 6 bases for V and 5 bases for J; bases not matched to a gene: 7. Germline V lookup: CDR1 MGHDK, CDR2 SYGVNS. The CDR3 coding sequence is TGTGCCAGCAGGCTAGCGGGGGGCCGTGGAGATACGCAGTATTTT. Amino acids: CASRLAGGRGDTQYF.

This rearrangement joins TRBV11-2 to TRBJ1-1; no clear D gene. CDR1 is SGHAT, CDR2 FQNNGV, per germline. The CDR3 totals 12 residues. Trimming stripped 5 bases from V and 7 bases from J, with 11 bases between. This chain's CDR3 is CASSLDGSEAFF. DNA for the CDR3: TGTGCCAGCAGCCTCGACGGGAGTGAAGCTTTCTTT. Complete variable domain (other parts from reference TRBV11-2 and TRBJ1-1): EAGVAQSPRYKIIEKRQSVAFWCNPISGHATLYWYQQILGQGPKLLIQFQNNGVVDDSQLPKDRFSAERLKGVDSTLKIQPAKLEDSAVYLCASSLDGSEAFFGQGTRLTVV.

This chain's CDR3 is CASSYVRGAESPLHF. Written as DNA, the CDR3 is TGTGCCAGCAGTTACGTTCGGGGGGCTGAATCACCCCTCCACTTT. The chain has TRBV6-5 and TRBJ1-6; a weak D match, TRBD1 (6 bases). The CDR3 length is 15 residues. V lost 2 bases to trimming and J lost 10 bases, with 15 bases between them. Germline V gene sequence: CDR1 MNHEY, CDR2 SVGAGI.

The chain carries TRBV5-1 and TRBJ2-3; a possible D gene is TRBD2 (5 bases). Germline V gene lookup returns CDR1 SGHRS and CDR2 YFSETQ. V lost 0 bases, J lost 5 bases, and 10 bases lay in between. The CDR3 consists of 14 residues. CDR3 in amino acids: CASSLGAAGDTQYF. CDR3 in DNA: TGCGCCAGCAGCTTGGGGGCGGCGGGAGATACGCAGTATTTT.

The chain couples TRBV18 to TRBJ2-5; TRBD1 matches at 7 bases. Germline CDR1 KGHSH, CDR2 LQKENI. With 4 bases clipped from V and 2 bases from J, the junction kept 4 bases outside the gene matches. The CDR3 has 14 amino acids. The CDR3 DNA is TGTGCCAGCTCACTAGGGGGCCGGCAAGAGACCCAGTACTTC. Translated, it gives CASSLGGRQETQYF.

This rearrangement joins TRBV7-2 to TRBJ2-5; no definite D call. Germline-derived CDR1 and CDR2 are SGHTA and FQGNSA. The CDR3 has 12 residues. The V end was cut by 5 bases, the J end by 4 bases, with 8 bases between. CDR3 sequence: CASSRLLETQYF. In DNA, the CDR3 is TGTGCCAGCAGCCGTCTGTTAGAGACCCAGTACTTC. Drawing the rest from reference TRBV7-2 and TRBJ2-5, the complete variable domain is GAGVSQSPSNKVTEKGKDVELRCDPISGHTALYWYRQSLGQGLEFLIYFQGNSAPDKSGLPSDRFSAERTGGSVSTLTIQRTQQEDSAVYLCASSRLLETQYFGPGTRLLVL.

This chain connects TRBV6-6 to TRBJ1-5; 9 bases fit TRBD1. The ends lost 6 bases at V and 6 bases at J; junction bases unmatched: 9. Germline lookup yields CDR1 MNHNY and CDR2 SVGAGI (reference sequence). The CDR3 extends over 15 amino acids. For the CDR3, the DNA is TGTGCCAGCAGCCCTCGGGACAGGGAGGCTCAGCCCCAGCATTTT. Its protein is CASSPRDREAQPQHF.

The chain is built from TRBV2 and TRBJ1-2; no firm D call. V dropped 4 bases and J dropped 5 bases, with 17 bases sitting between them. Germline assignment: CDR1 SNHLY and CDR2 FYNNEI. This CDR3 has 15 residues. The CDR3 DNA sequence: TGTGCCAGCAGTGTGAGCAGGCCGCTACCTTATGGCTACACCTTC. This codes for CASSVSRPLPYGYTF. Full variable domain (remainder filled in from reference TRBV2 and TRBJ1-2): EPEVTQTPSHQVTQMGQEVILRCVPISNHLYFYWYRQILGQKVEFLVSFYNNEISEKSEIFDDQFSVERPDGSNFTLKIRSTKLEDSAMYFCASSVSRPLPYGYTFGSGTRLTVV.

This clone has only one observation. The same CDR3 can be traced to other DNA sequences in this sample. The rearrangement joins TRBV19 to TRBJ2-7, with TRBD1 matching over 10 bases. J gave up 4 bases and V 1 base, and 4 bases lay outside the gene matches. The V gene's germline CDR1 is LNHDA and CDR2 SQIVND (reference sequence). The CDR3 extends over 15 amino acids. The CDR3 here is CASSIAGQGLYEQYF. The CDR3 region has the DNA TGTGCCAGTAGTATAGCGGGACAGGGGTTGTACGAGCAGTACTTC.

The chain combines TRBV2 with TRBJ2-3, with 8 bases identical to TRBD1. This CDR3 has 14 residues. J gave up 6 bases and V 6 bases, and 8 bases lay outside the gene matches. CDR1 SNHLY and CDR2 FYNNEI come from the germline V gene. As DNA, the CDR3 is TGTGCCAGCAGGCTGACAGGGGTAATGGATACGCAGTATTTT. This sequence encodes CASRLTGVMDTQYF.

The chain recombines TRBV10-3 with TRBJ2-1; TRBD2 matches at 9 bases. The CDR3 runs 15 residues. Germline V gene sequence: CDR1 ENHRY, CDR2 SYGVKD. Unmatched junction bases numbered 4, after V lost 5 bases and J lost 2 bases. The CDR3: CAISLSGGTYNEQFF. CDR3 bases: TGTGCCATCAGTCTTAGCGGGGGCACCTACAATGAGCAGTTCTTC.

The CDR3 here is CASSDHRQGNRDEQYF. The CDR3 nucleotides are TGTGCCAGCAGTGACCACCGACAGGGAAATCGGGACGAGCAGTACTTC. The V gene is TRBV2, the J gene TRBJ2-7; 7 nucleotides align to TRBD1. Germline V CDR1 and CDR2: SNHLY, FYNNEI. The CDR3 is 16 residues long. V dropped 3 bases and J dropped 5; count of bases not matched to a gene: 13.

This chain connects TRBV29-1 to TRBJ2-7; D possibly corresponds to TRBD2 (5 bases). The CDR3 has 13 residues. V gave up 1 base and J gave up 0 bases, with 7 bases separating them. Germline V gene sequence: CDR1 SQVTM, CDR2 ANQGSEA. CDR3 coding DNA: TGCAGCGTTGAAGGAGGGAACTCCTACGAGCAGTACTTC. Its protein is CSVEGGNSYEQYF.

The chain uses TRBV18 and TRBJ2-3, with 7 bases matching TRBD1. The V gene's germline CDR1 is KGHSH and CDR2 LQKENI. After removal of 3 bases from V and 1 base from J, the junction contained 7 bases not matched to a gene. The CDR3 is made up of 16 amino acids. CDR3 amino acids: CASSPQLGQGTDTQYF. CDR3 sequence (DNA): TGTGCCAGCTCACCGCAGTTAGGACAGGGCACAGATACGCAGTATTTT. Filled out from reference TRBV18 and TRBJ2-3, the complete variable domain reads NAGVMQNPRHLVRRRGQEARLRCSPMKGHSHVYWYRQLPEEGLKFMVYLQKENIIDESGMPKERFSAEFPKEGPSILRIQQVVRGDSAAYFCASSPQLGQGTDTQYFGPGTRLTVL.

The V gene is TRBV6-6, the J gene TRBJ1-5; 7 nucleotides line up with TRBD1. The CDR3 contains 16 residues. Germline trimming cut 5 bases from V and 3 bases from J; bases unmatched to any gene: 10. Germline V lookup: CDR1 MNHNY, CDR2 SVGAGI (reference sequence). In DNA, the CDR3 is TGTGCCAGCAGTACCGGGACAGCCTTTAACAATCAGCCCCAGCATTTT. This gives the protein CASSTGTAFNNQPQHF.

The CDR3 loop reads CASSLGHRENTEAFF. As DNA, the CDR3 is TGTGCCAGCAGCTTAGGGCACAGGGAGAACACTGAAGCTTTCTTT. The rearrangement links TRBV7-9 to TRBJ1-1, with D possibly TRBD1 on 6 matching bases. CDR3 length: 15 residues. Per germline, CDR1 SEHNR and CDR2 FQNEAQ (reference sequence). Between the trimmed V and J ends, which lost 1 base and 1 base, there was a span of 10 bases. Supplemented by reference TRBV7-9 and TRBJ1-1, the full variable domain reads DTGVSQNPRHKITKRGQNVTFRCDPISEHNRLYWYRQTLGQGPEFLTYFQNEAQLEKSRLLSDRFSAERPKGSFSTLEIQRTEQGDSAMYLCASSLGHRENTEAFFGQGTRLTVV.

Only one count was recorded for this clone. The CDR3 reads CASTSATGGTYEQYF. The CDR3, as DNA: TGTGCCAGCACCTCAGCGACAGGGGGGACCTACGAGCAGTACTTC. The chain employs TRBV6-1 and TRBJ2-7; 9 positions agree with TRBD1. J gave up 2 bases and V 7 bases, and 9 bases lay outside the gene matches. The CDR3 runs to 15 residues. CDR1 MNHNS and CDR2 SASEGT come from the germline V gene.

The V call is TRBV7-2, the J call TRBJ2-1; TRBD2 might be the D (5 bases). Germline lookup yields CDR1 SGHTA and CDR2 FQGNSA. The CDR3 consists of 14 residues. The V and J ends lost 2 bases and 2 bases respectively, with 7 bases between them. CDR3 sequence reads: CASSLWTAYNEQFF. The CDR3 bases are TGTGCCAGCAGCTTATGGACTGCCTACAATGAGCAGTTCTTC.

V is TRBV7-9 and J is TRBJ2-2, with TRBD1 identical over 10 bases. There are 16 residues in the CDR3. V dropped 6 bases and J dropped 4; count of bases not matched to a gene: 8. Germline lookup yields CDR1 SEHNR and CDR2 FQNEAQ (reference sequence). CDR3 DNA sequence: TGTGCCAGCAGATCACCGGGACAGGGGTCCACCGGGGAGCTGTTTTTT. Translating gives CASRSPGQGSTGELFF.